These 28 T cell receptor beta chains share one sample of origin, sequenced in a study of blood T cell repertoires in COVID-19 (dated by TCRdb to 2018 to 2020). Receptor libraries were prepared by the immunoSEQ multiplex PCR assay. TCRdb's version of the immuneACCESS table is confined to in-frame rearrangements and falls short of the full clone set. An unresolved V gene accounts for under half of the shortfall where checked; the remainder is of unknown origin. Recorded for this sample are roughly 200,000 clones; 80% to 90% of them occurred a single time. The ten largest clonotypes hold approximately 2.3% of the sample. Material: PBMCs or T cells enriched from blood (not recorded which). These receptors were collected from a middle-aged woman with acute COVID-19.

This sequence joins TRBV27 and TRBJ2-5; 9 positions match TRBD1. V was pared by 4 bases and J by 5 bases, with 11 bases of the junction left unmatched. The CDR3 sequence is 16 residues long. Germline V CDR1 and CDR2: MNHEY, SMNVEV (reference sequence). The CDR3 DNA sequence: TGTGCCAGCAGTTCTACCGGGACAGGGTTAAGGGAGACCCAGTACTTC. Translation gives CASSSTGTGLRETQYF.

V usage is TRBV7-9 and J usage is TRBJ1-1; D perhaps matches TRBD1 (6 bases). V lost 5 bases and J lost 3, with 19 bases in between. This CDR3 has 16 residues. CDR1 and CDR2 (germline): SEHNR, FQNEAQ (reference sequence). Here the CDR3 reads CASSREGGSWDTEAFF. CDR3 DNA: TGTGCCAGCAGCAGGGAGGGGGGGAGCTGGGACACTGAAGCTTTCTTT.

This clone has more than one count but fewer than ten. V gene TRBV4-2 combines with J gene TRBJ1-2; maybe TRBD1 (5 bases). The CDR3 length is 14 residues. The ends were cut back, 2 bases at V and 10 bases at J, with 17 bases in the middle. Germline V gene data show CDR1 as LGHNA and CDR2 as YNFKEQ. CDR3 sequence: CASSQPPSGVDYTF. As DNA, the CDR3 is TGTGCCAGCAGCCAACCCCCCTCGGGGGTGGACTACACCTTC.

J is TRBJ2-3 and V is TRBV7-8; TRBD2 aligns across 12 bases. The germline CDR1 and CDR2 sequences are SGHVS and FQNEAQ. The CDR3 contains 22 residues. The V and J ends lost 0 bases and 0 bases, in that order; junction bases with no gene match: 16. Here the CDR3 reads CASSLAIPLAGGPRRSTDTQYF. The CDR3 bases are TGTGCCAGCAGCTTAGCGATCCCGCTAGCGGGGGGGCCTAGGCGGAGCACAGATACGCAGTATTTT. The full variable domain, with the rest looked up from reference TRBV7-8 and TRBJ2-3, is GAGVSQSPRYKVAKRGQDVALRCDPISGHVSLFWYQQALGQGPEFLTYFQNEAQLDKSGLPSDRFFAERPEGSVSTLKIQRTQQEDSAVYLCASSLAIPLAGGPRRSTDTQYFGPGTRLTVL.

The chain employs TRBV4-1 and TRBJ1-3, with 8 bases fitting TRBD1. This CDR3 has 18 residues. With V trimmed by 1 base and J by 0 bases, 8 bases remained unmatched. The germline V gene has CDR1 MGHRA and CDR2 YSYEKL. This chain's CDR3 is CASSQAQTGAFSGNTIYF. DNA of the CDR3: TGCGCCAGCAGCCAAGCCCAGACAGGGGCGTTCTCTGGAAACACCATATATTTT.

This clone was detected only a few times. This sequence joins TRBV5-4 and TRBJ1-2; 8 positions agree with TRBD1. CDR3 length equals 14 residues. Germline CDR1 and CDR2: SGHNT and YYREEE (reference sequence). Unmatched junction bases numbered 8, after V lost 4 bases and J lost 6 bases. The DNA for the CDR3 is TGTGCCAGCAGCGCATCAGGGGGCGCCGATGGCTACACCTTC. Its translation: CASSASGGADGYTF.

The chain employs TRBV7-2 and TRBJ2-7, with TRBD2 matching over 7 bases. The CDR3 sequence is 14 residues long. Germline values: CDR1 SGHTA, CDR2 FQGNSA. J was trimmed by 4 bases and V by 5 bases; bases with no gene match: 8. CDR3 nucleotide sequence: TGTGCCAGCAGCCGCTCGGGCGGGAGTTACGAGCAGTACTTC. It encodes CASSRSGGSYEQYF.

The rearrangement uses TRBV6-6 and TRBJ2-3; tentative D call: TRBD2 (7 bases). From germline, CDR1 is MNHNY and CDR2 SVGAGI (reference sequence). The V and J ends lost 7 bases and 4 bases respectively, with 21 bases between them. The length of the CDR3 is 16 residues. The CDR3 nucleotides are TGTGCCAGCACACCCCCCCCCGGGGGGCGGTCAGATACGCAGTATTTT. Translation: CASTPPPGGRSDTQYF.

This chain joins TRBV4-3 and TRBJ2-1; 12 nucleotides line up with TRBD1. J lost 8 bases, V lost 4 bases, and 12 bases had no gene match. The CDR3 spans 17 residues. The germline CDR1 and CDR2 sequences are LGHNA and YSLEER. CDR3 sequence reads: CASSPYSGQGARYEQFF. The CDR3 DNA sequence: TGCGCCAGCAGCCCTTACTCGGGACAGGGGGCTAGGTATGAGCAGTTCTTC.

The DNA of the CDR3 is TGTGCCAGCAGCCTGGACACATATCAGCCCCAGCATTTT. Translated, it gives CASSLDTYQPQHF. The chain carries TRBV28 and TRBJ1-5, with D possibly matching TRBD1 (5 bases). The germline V gene encodes CDR1 MDHEN and CDR2 SYDVKM. The CDR3 has 13 amino acids. V lost 6 bases and J 5 bases, leaving 11 bases between the germline ends.

This chain uses TRBV7-6 with TRBJ2-5; 11 bases are shared with TRBD2. This CDR3 is 15 amino acids long. Losses at the gene ends were 5 bases for V and 2 bases for J; bases not matched to a gene: 4. From germline, CDR1 is SGHVS and CDR2 FNYEAQ. The CDR3 DNA reads TGTGCCAGCAGCCTGACTAGCGGGGTTCAAGAGACCCAGTACTTC. This gives the protein CASSLTSGVQETQYF.

V and J are TRBV5-1 and TRBJ2-2; 7 bases line up with TRBD2. The junction had 5 bases not matched to a gene; V was cut back by 6 bases and J by 0 bases. The length of the CDR3 is 15 residues. Germline values: CDR1 SGHRS, CDR2 YFSETQ. The CDR3 sequence is CASNRGGPNTGELFF. CDR3 bases: TGCGCCAGCAACCGCGGGGGTCCGAACACCGGGGAGCTGTTTTTT.

The chain uses TRBV19 and TRBJ2-7, with 7 bases lining up with TRBD1. V lost 1 base, J lost 4 bases, and 7 bases stayed unmatched. Germline V gene lookup returns CDR1 LNHDA and CDR2 SQIVND (reference sequence). The CDR3 spans 15 residues. The CDR3 reads CASSIAPGQSYEQYF. The CDR3, as DNA: TGTGCCAGTAGTATAGCCCCGGGACAGAGTTACGAGCAGTACTTC.

This clone was found a few times. This chain joins TRBV28 and TRBJ1-4; a weak D match, TRBD1 (6 bases). The CDR3 spans 13 residues. From germline, CDR1 is MDHEN and CDR2 SYDVKM. V dropped 7 bases and J dropped 3 bases, with 9 bases sitting between them. This CDR3 is CASKTGPNEKLFF. DNA of the CDR3: TGTGCCAGCAAGACAGGTCCTAATGAAAAACTGTTTTTT.

The chain employs TRBV7-8 and TRBJ1-6; no clear D. Per the germline V gene, CDR1 is SGHVS and CDR2 is FQNEAQ. There are 16 residues in the CDR3. V was pared by 1 base and J by 5 bases, with 12 bases between. The CDR3, as DNA: TGTGCCAGCAGCTTAGAGGAGGGATTTGATAATTCACCCCTCCACTTT. Protein: CASSLEEGFDNSPLHF. Looking up the rest from reference TRBV7-8 and TRBJ1-6 gives the full variable domain: GAGVSQSPRYKVAKRGQDVALRCDPISGHVSLFWYQQALGQGPEFLTYFQNEAQLDKSGLPSDRFFAERPEGSVSTLKIQRTQQEDSAVYLCASSLEEGFDNSPLHFGNGTRLTVT.

This chain uses TRBV2 with TRBJ1-1; D remains ambiguous. V lost 6 bases and J 0 bases, leaving 14 bases between the germline ends. CDR3 length: 15 amino acids. Germline CDR1 and CDR2: SNHLY and FYNNEI. This CDR3 reads CASSGGVFLNTEAFF. CDR3 sequence (DNA): TGTGCCAGCAGCGGCGGGGTATTTTTGAACACTGAAGCTTTCTTT.

The V call is TRBV28, the J call TRBJ1-1; D not resolved. Trimming pared 5 bases from V and 0 bases from J, leaving 7 bases between. The CDR3 contains 13 residues. Germline CDR1 MDHEN, CDR2 SYDVKM. DNA for the CDR3: TGTGCCAGCAGTCCATCAGTGAACACTGAAGCTTTCTTT. This sequence encodes CASSPSVNTEAFF.

This chain links TRBV7-9 with TRBJ2-3, with 13 nucleotides matching TRBD2. CDR1 is SEHNR, CDR2 FQNEAQ, per germline (reference sequence). The CDR3 runs 17 residues. With V trimmed by 4 bases and J by 3 bases, 7 bases remained unmatched. The CDR3 sequence is CASSSRLAGGQTDTQYF. As DNA, the CDR3 is TGTGCCAGCAGCTCGAGACTAGCGGGGGGACAGACAGATACGCAGTATTTT.

The chain carries TRBV5-6 and TRBJ2-5; TRBD1 matches 8 bases. From germline, CDR1 is SGHDT and CDR2 YYEEEE. This CDR3 region has 15 residues. V dropped 4 bases and J dropped 5; count of bases not matched to a gene: 10. Written as DNA, the CDR3 is TGTGCCAGCAGCGGCGGACAGGGAAGGAGGGAGACCCAGTACTTC. This sequence encodes CASSGGQGRRETQYF.

The V call is TRBV2, the J call TRBJ2-2; 8 nucleotides match TRBD2. CDR1 is SNHLY and CDR2 is FYNNEI in the germline V gene. The CDR3 runs 14 residues. J lost 5 bases, V lost 8 bases, and 7 bases had no gene match. The CDR3 DNA reads TGTGCCAGCTCCGGGGGGGCGGGGACCGGGGAGCTGTTTTTT. Amino acids: CASSGGAGTGELFF. Variable domain in full (rest from reference TRBV2 and TRBJ2-2): EPEVTQTPSHQVTQMGQEVILRCVPISNHLYFYWYRQILGQKVEFLVSFYNNEISEKSEIFDDQFSVERPDGSNFTLKIRSTKLEDSAMYFCASSGGAGTGELFFGEGSRLTVL.

The rearrangement uses TRBV18 and TRBJ1-3; a possible D gene is TRBD1 (5 bases). The length of the CDR3 is 17 residues. V lost 1 base and J 0 bases, leaving 13 bases between the germline ends. The germline V gene encodes CDR1 KGHSH and CDR2 LQKENI. The CDR3 spells CASSPQSYGGSGNTIYF. CDR3 DNA: TGTGCCAGCTCACCACAATCTTACGGGGGCTCTGGAAACACCATATATTTT.

This chain links TRBV14 with TRBJ2-2, with 11 bases that match TRBD1. J lost 5 bases, V lost 6 bases, and 8 bases had no gene match. This CDR3 region has 16 residues. Germline V gives CDR1 SGHDN, CDR2 FVKESK. CDR3 residues: CASRDSGTGGTGELFF. In DNA form, the CDR3 reads TGTGCCAGCAGGGACTCCGGGACAGGGGGGACCGGGGAGCTGTTTTTT.

About this clone: A read error may account for a junction end that differs from germline. The chain has TRBV27 and TRBJ1-1, with 7 bases matching TRBD1. This CDR3 comprises 14 residues. Germline CDR1 and CDR2: MNHEY and SMNVEV (reference sequence). The CDR3 spells CASSLSPWDSYPCF. CDR3 coding DNA: TGTGCCAGCAGTTTATCGCCGTGGGACAGTTATCCCTGCTTT.

The chain recombines TRBV4-1 with TRBJ2-5; D gene unclear. The CDR3 loop spans 13 amino acids. V lost 4 bases, J lost 4 bases, and 10 bases lay in between. From germline, CDR1 is MGHRA and CDR2 YSYEKL. CDR3 sequence reads: CASSREWRETQYF. The CDR3 coding sequence is TGCGCCAGCAGCCGAGAGTGGAGAGAGACCCAGTACTTC.

Worth noting for this clone: The sample holds other DNA sequences that translate to the same CDR3. The chain joins TRBV27 to TRBJ1-5; tentatively, D is TRBD1 (6 bases). The CDR3 length is 14 residues. Germline V gene lookup returns CDR1 MNHEY and CDR2 SMNVEV (reference sequence). Trimming stripped 11 bases from V and 0 bases from J, with 14 bases between. The chain's CDR3 is CASSQGYSNQPQHF. Here the CDR3 DNA reads TGTGCCTCCTCACAGGGATATAGCAATCAGCCCCAGCATTTT.

V usage is TRBV28 and J usage is TRBJ1-2; TRBD1 matches at 9 bases. J lost 4 bases, V lost 6 bases, and 12 bases had no gene match. The CDR3 has 16 amino acids. The V gene's germline CDR1 is MDHEN and CDR2 SYDVKM. The CDR3 protein is CASRKTGTGRSYGYTF. DNA of the CDR3: TGTGCCAGCAGAAAGACCGGGACAGGGAGGAGCTATGGCTACACCTTC.

J is TRBJ1-3 and V is TRBV7-9, with D perhaps matching TRBD1 (5 bases). The V and J ends lost 0 bases and 8 bases respectively, with 11 bases between them. Per the germline V gene, CDR1 is SEHNR and CDR2 is FQNEAQ (reference sequence). This CDR3 spans 14 amino acids. The CDR3: CASSLAAGRDTIYF. DNA of the CDR3: TGTGCCAGCAGCTTAGCAGCAGGGCGAGACACCATATATTTT. Together with reference TRBV7-9 and TRBJ1-3, the CDR3 gives the full variable domain: DTGVSQNPRHKITKRGQNVTFRCDPISEHNRLYWYRQTLGQGPEFLTYFQNEAQLEKSRLLSDRFSAERPKGSFSTLEIQRTEQGDSAMYLCASSLAAGRDTIYFGEGSWLTVV.

This clone was recorded only once. The chain employs TRBV19 and TRBJ2-2; a possible D gene is TRBD2 (5 bases). CDR1 and CDR2 (germline): LNHDA, SQIVND (reference sequence). V was trimmed by 7 bases and J by 6 bases, leaving 24 bases between them. CDR3 size: 17 residues. The CDR3 DNA sequence: TGTGCCAGTATAGCGCAAAACCGGGGAGCTTTGGCCGGGGAGCTGTTTTTT. Protein: CASIAQNRGALAGELFF.